The 23 T cell receptor beta chains below come from one sample, sequenced in a study of beta chain features in type 1 diabetes. Findings and limits, study-wide: A moderate, significant TCRB CDR3 shortening appeared in type 1 diabetes across four CD4+ subsets.

Expressed TCRB transcripts were sequenced because the isolated RNA had all been reverse transcribed beforehand. Method: immunoSEQ multiplex PCR; TCRdb's copy keeps in-frame clones and lacks some. The sample contains hundreds of thousands of clones, 13% to 15% of which appear only once. No antigens are known for them. Specimen: naive CD4+ T cells from blood. These receptors all stem from a man aged 25-40 years with type 1 diabetes.

The V gene is TRBV7-9, the J gene TRBJ2-5, with 8 positions matching TRBD1. Unmatched junction bases numbered 6, after V lost 4 bases and J lost 2 bases. The CDR3 has 15 residues. Germline V lookup: CDR1 SEHNR, CDR2 FQNEAQ (reference sequence). The CDR3 nucleotides read TGTGCCAGCAGCTCGCGACAGGGGAGTCAAGAGACCCAGTACTTC. Protein product: CASSSRQGSQETQYF.

This clone was counted only a few times. CDR3 in amino acids: CASSFGQAKNTEAFF. CDR3 sequence (DNA): TGCGCCAGCAGCTTCGGACAGGCAAAGAACACTGAAGCTTTCTTT. The chain carries TRBV5-1 and TRBJ1-1; 7 bases are shared with TRBD1. The CDR3 covers 15 residues. Germline V gene lookup returns CDR1 SGHRS and CDR2 YFSETQ. V dropped 2 bases and J dropped 1; count of bases not matched to a gene: 5.

V and J are TRBV27 and TRBJ2-7, with TRBD1 matching 8 bases. The germline V gene encodes CDR1 MNHEY and CDR2 SMNVEV (reference sequence). This CDR3 is built from 15 residues. The V segment lost 3 bases and the J segment 5 bases; nucleotides outside the gene matches: 9. This CDR3 reads CASSFQGAGSDEQYF. The CDR3 nucleotides are TGTGCCAGCAGTTTCCAGGGGGCGGGTAGCGACGAGCAGTACTTC.

This clone was recorded a few times. The chain combines TRBV5-5 with TRBJ2-5, with a weak D call TRBD2 (5 bases). V lost 1 base to trimming and J lost 4 bases, with 14 bases between them. The CDR3 extends over 15 amino acids. The germline V gene has CDR1 SGHKS and CDR2 YYEKEE (reference sequence). The CDR3 here is CASSLWSSSLETQYF. In DNA form, the CDR3 reads TGTGCCAGCAGCTTGTGGTCGTCTAGCTTAGAGACCCAGTACTTC.

The chain has TRBV19 and TRBJ2-1, with 10 bases that match TRBD2. Germline V lookup: CDR1 LNHDA, CDR2 SQIVND (reference sequence). V shed 7 bases and J 0 bases; nucleotides not matched to a gene: 9. There are 17 residues in the CDR3. Here the CDR3 DNA reads TGTGCCAGTACGACCAGCGGGGGGGGTAACTCCTACAATGAGCAGTTCTTC. Protein: CASTTSGGGNSYNEQFF. The full variable domain, with the rest looked up from reference TRBV19 and TRBJ2-1, is DGGITQSPKYLFRKEGQNVTLSCEQNLNHDAMYWYRQDPGQGLRLIYYSQIVNDFQKGDIAEGYSVSREKKESFPLTVTSAQKNPTAFYLCASTTSGGGNSYNEQFFGPGTRLTVL.

This rearrangement joins TRBV5-4 to TRBJ2-3; possible D gene TRBD1, 6 bases. Germline CDR1 is SGHNT and CDR2 is YYREEE (reference sequence). Trimming took 3 bases from V and 1 from J, leaving 12 bases between them. The CDR3 is made up of 15 amino acids. In DNA form, the CDR3 reads TGTGCCAGCAGCTACGGACAGCTACGCACAGATACGCAGTATTTT. Residues: CASSYGQLRTDTQYF.

This clone was observed a few times. This chain connects TRBV4-3 to TRBJ1-1, with 7 bases matching TRBD1. After removal of 4 bases from V and 2 bases from J, the junction contained 1 base not matched to a gene. Germline V gives CDR1 LGHNA, CDR2 YSLEER. This CDR3 is 13 amino acids long. The CDR3: CASSRDRNTEAFF. The CDR3 DNA reads TGCGCCAGCAGCCGGGACAGAAACACTGAAGCTTTCTTT.

This clone was found a few times. The V gene is TRBV5-1, the J gene TRBJ2-6; weak D call: TRBD2 (6 bases). The CDR3 totals 17 residues. Trimming took off 3 bases at V and 4 bases at J, with 17 bases between the two ends. The V gene's germline CDR1 is SGHRS and CDR2 YFSETQ. The CDR3 loop is CASSYERVGAGANVLTF. CDR3 DNA: TGCGCCAGCAGCTACGAGCGGGTAGGGGCCGGGGCCAACGTCCTGACTTTC.

The sample holds a few counts of this clone. This chain joins TRBV30 and TRBJ1-5, with a possible D match to TRBD1 (6 bases). This CDR3 is built from 14 residues. Per the germline V gene, CDR1 is GTSNPN and CDR2 is SVGIG (reference sequence). V was trimmed by 3 bases and J by 4 bases, leaving 13 bases between them. The CDR3 DNA follows: TGTGCCTGGAGCGGGACACCCCCGAATCAGCCCCAGCATTTT. Residues: CAWSGTPPNQPQHF.

This clone was seen only a few times. The chain has TRBV4-2 and TRBJ2-5; 7 nucleotides align to TRBD2. The DNA end is a closer match to TRBJ2-7, so the J assignment may be wrong. This CDR3 is 15 amino acids long. The germline V gene encodes CDR1 LGHNA and CDR2 YNFKEQ. CDR3 DNA sequence: TGTGCCAGCAGCCAAGATGGCGGGAGTTCCTACGAGCAGTACTTC. This codes for CASSQDGGSSYEQYF.

This clone was counted between two and nine times. The rearrangement uses TRBV4-3 and TRBJ2-7; 8 bases fit TRBD2. V trimming: 4 bases; J trimming: 3 bases; junction bases outside the gene matches: 11. This CDR3 is 16 amino acids long. Germline CDR1 and CDR2: LGHNA and YSLEER. CDR3 protein: CASSPYVGSGNYEQYF. In DNA form, the CDR3 reads TGCGCCAGCAGCCCCTATGTGGGTAGCGGGAACTACGAGCAGTACTTC.

This clone appeared a few times. The rearrangement links TRBV7-2 to TRBJ1-2; no definite D call. This CDR3 contains 15 residues. The V end lost 1 base, the J end lost 3 bases, and 12 bases lay between the germline ends. Per germline, CDR1 SGHTA and CDR2 FQGNSA. The CDR3 sequence: CASSLGLSHYYGYTF. The DNA of the CDR3 is TGTGCCAGCAGCTTAGGACTCTCCCATTACTATGGCTACACCTTC.

This clone showed up just a few times. This sequence joins TRBV6-1 and TRBJ2-7; the match to TRBD1 covers 7 bases. After removal of 6 bases from V and 5 bases from J, the junction contained 7 bases not matched to a gene. The V gene's germline CDR1 is MNHNS and CDR2 SASEGT. The CDR3 has 13 amino acids. Here the CDR3 reads CASRGQVLNEQYF. CDR3 DNA: TGTGCCAGCAGAGGACAGGTCCTTAACGAGCAGTACTTC.

This chain links TRBV11-2 with TRBJ2-5; TRBD2 matches 12 bases. J lost 5 bases, V lost 5 bases, and 9 bases had no gene match. The CDR3 is 16 amino acids. Germline V gene lookup returns CDR1 SGHAT and CDR2 FQNNGV. The CDR3 reads CASSPTVTSGSETQYF. The CDR3 bases are TGTGCCAGCAGCCCGACGGTGACTAGCGGGAGTGAGACCCAGTACTTC.

This rearrangement joins TRBV18 to TRBJ2-5, with D maybe TRBD2 (5 bases). The CDR3 has 14 residues. Trimming took off 0 bases at V and 5 bases at J, with 10 bases between the two ends. CDR1 and CDR2 (germline): KGHSH, LQKENI. Here the CDR3 reads CASSPPGGAETQYF. The DNA of the CDR3 is TGTGCCAGCTCACCACCAGGAGGAGCGGAGACCCAGTACTTC.

V gene TRBV7-9 combines with J gene TRBJ2-2; maybe TRBD2 (6 bases). The CDR3 totals 15 residues. Between the trimmed V and J ends, which lost 3 bases and 1 base, there was a span of 9 bases. Looked up from germline, CDR1 is SEHNR and CDR2 is FQNEAQ (reference sequence). The CDR3 DNA reads as TGTGCCAGCAGCTTTAGGCGGGAGAACACCGGGGAGCTGTTTTTT. This sequence encodes CASSFRRENTGELFF.

The chain joins TRBV6-1 to TRBJ1-5; tentatively, D is TRBD1 (5 bases). Germline-derived CDR1 and CDR2 are MNHNS and SASEGT. Trimming removed 8 bases from V and 5 bases from J, with 10 bases in between. This CDR3 comprises 12 residues. The CDR3 sequence: CASSGQYQPQHF. CDR3 coding DNA: TGTGCCAGCTCAGGGCAGTATCAGCCCCAGCATTTT.

This clone occurred a few times. The chain carries TRBV6-1 and TRBJ2-1; possible D gene TRBD2, 5 bases. Looked up from germline, CDR1 is MNHNS and CDR2 is SASEGT. V lost 5 bases, J lost 0 bases, and 11 bases lay in between. The CDR3 is 15 amino acids. DNA of the CDR3: TGTGCCAGCAGTAACCAGCGGAGCTCCTACAATGAGCAGTTCTTC. As protein: CASSNQRSSYNEQFF.

The genes are TRBV7-9 and TRBJ2-5; the match to TRBD2 covers 7 bases. The length of the CDR3 is 15 residues. Germline V gives CDR1 SEHNR, CDR2 FQNEAQ (reference sequence). With V trimmed by 7 bases and J by 0 bases, 8 bases remained unmatched. The CDR3 loop reads CASTLAGRYQETQYF. Here the CDR3 DNA reads TGTGCCAGCACCCTCGCCGGGAGGTACCAAGAGACCCAGTACTTC.

This clone was seen more than once but under ten times. The chain uses TRBV14 and TRBJ2-6; 9 bases are a match to TRBD2. Germline V gene sequence: CDR1 SGHDN, CDR2 FVKESK. The CDR3 is 17 amino acids. J was trimmed by 3 bases and V by 6 bases; bases with no gene match: 9. CDR3 bases: TGTGCCAGCAGAGCTAGCGGGACTTTCTTTGGGGCCAACGTCCTGACTTTC. It is translated as CASRASGTFFGANVLTF.

The chain recombines TRBV9 with TRBJ2-7; weak D call: TRBD2 (5 bases). CDR1 SGDLS and CDR2 YYNGEE come from the germline V gene. The CDR3 runs 15 residues. Trimming removed 4 bases at V and 7 bases at J, with 21 bases between. CDR3 residues: CASSTAGGFTGEQYF. The CDR3 DNA reads TGTGCCAGCAGCACCGCGGGCGGGTTTACGGGGGAGCAGTACTTC.

J is TRBJ2-7 and V is TRBV30, with TRBD1 identical over 7 bases. Germline V gene sequence: CDR1 GTSNPN, CDR2 SVGIG (reference sequence). Losses at the gene ends were 7 bases for V and 2 bases for J; bases not matched to a gene: 8. The CDR3 extends over 13 amino acids. The CDR3 nucleotides are TGTGCCTCCCACAGGGGCGAAGCCTACGAGCAGTACTTC. This codes for CASHRGEAYEQYF.

This clone turned up a few times. This rearrangement joins TRBV5-1 to TRBJ2-5, with 8 bases matching TRBD2. V dropped 4 bases and J dropped 2; count of bases not matched to a gene: 7. This CDR3 comprises 15 residues. Germline loops: CDR1 SGHRS, CDR2 YFSETQ. The DNA for the CDR3 is TGCGCCAGCAGCCCCGGGACTAGTAATCAAGAGACCCAGTACTTC. Translated, it gives CASSPGTSNQETQYF. The full variable domain, with the rest looked up from reference TRBV5-1 and TRBJ2-5, is KAGVTQTPRYLIKTRGQQVTLSCSPISGHRSVSWYQQTPGQGLQFLFEYFSETQRNKGNFPGRFSGRQFSNSRSEMNVSTLELGDSALYLCASSPGTSNQETQYFGPGTRLLVL.